These 21 T cell receptor beta chains were all obtained from the same sample, sequenced in a study of shared clonotypes between healthy human individuals. The assay was immunoSEQ multiplex PCR, and TCRdb's table has in-frame clones only and misses some. The data hold about 1.5 million clones, with 95% to 99% observed a single time. The sequenced sample consisted of naive CD4+ T cells sorted from blood. Subset here: CD45RA+ positively selected. All receptors come from a man between 25 and 39 years old in good health.

The chain carries TRBV7-2 and TRBJ2-7, with D uncertain. The CDR3 has 14 amino acids. Trimming pared 5 bases from V and 3 bases from J, leaving 14 bases between. Germline CDR1 reads SGHTA; CDR2 reads FQGNSA. The CDR3 region is CASSPQVGNYEQYF. CDR3 bases: TGTGCCAGCAGCCCCCAAGTGGGCAACTACGAGCAGTACTTC. Together with reference TRBV7-2 and TRBJ2-7, the CDR3 gives the full variable domain: GAGVSQSPSNKVTEKGKDVELRCDPISGHTALYWYRQSLGQGLEFLIYFQGNSAPDKSGLPSDRFSAERTGGSVSTLTIQRTQQEDSAVYLCASSPQVGNYEQYFGPGTRLTVT.

This sequence joins TRBV19 and TRBJ2-7; a possible D gene is TRBD2 (5 bases). This CDR3 has 15 residues. Trimming shortened V by 7 bases and J by 6 bases, and 22 bases separated the two germline ends. Germline assignment: CDR1 LNHDA and CDR2 SQIVND (reference sequence). The CDR3: CASTPGLASLSEQYF. CDR3 nucleotide sequence: TGTGCCAGTACCCCGGGCCTAGCTTCCCTGTCCGAGCAGTACTTC.

The CDR3 DNA reads TGCAGCGTTGAAGTTCCGAGCGGGGGGCTGTCATACACCGGGGAGCTGTTTTTT. It codes for CSVEVPSGGLSYTGELFF. The gene calls are TRBV29-1 and TRBJ2-2; the match to TRBD2 covers 9 bases. Germline CDR1 is SQVTM and CDR2 is ANQGSEA. Trimming at V came to 1 base and at J to 3 bases, leaving 12 bases not matched to a gene. The CDR3 is 18 amino acids.

This chain connects TRBV27 to TRBJ2-3; 7 bases are a match to TRBD1. Losses at the gene ends were 0 bases for V and 3 bases for J; bases not matched to a gene: 6. Germline CDR1 reads MNHEY; CDR2 reads SMNVEV (reference sequence). The CDR3 totals 16 residues. As DNA, the CDR3 is TGTGCCAGCAGTTTATCAGGGACAGCTATTACAGATACGCAGTATTTT. Translated: CASSLSGTAITDTQYF.

This chain joins TRBV18 and TRBJ2-2; D is unresolved. Germline CDR1 is KGHSH and CDR2 is LQKENI. Trimming took off 3 bases at V and 7 bases at J, with 9 bases between the two ends. This CDR3 has 13 amino acids. The CDR3 DNA is TGTGCCAGCTCACCGTTGATATTCGGGGAGCTGTTTTTT. Translating it yields CASSPLIFGELFF.

The chain combines TRBV19 with TRBJ2-1; maybe TRBD2 (5 bases). Trimming stripped 7 bases from V and 15 bases from J, with 19 bases between. The CDR3 covers 12 residues. Germline V CDR1 and CDR2: LNHDA, SQIVND (reference sequence). The CDR3 DNA reads TGTGCCAGTATTAATGCGGAAGCGGATCGGTTCTTC. This encodes CASINAEADRFF.

Only one count was recorded for this clone. This chain uses TRBV27 with TRBJ2-2, with D unclear. The CDR3 length is 15 residues. V was trimmed by 3 bases and J by 4 bases, leaving 12 bases between them. The germline gives CDR1 MNHEY, CDR2 SMNVEV (reference sequence). The CDR3 DNA is TGTGCCAGCAGTTTGATTCATTCGTCCACCGGGGAGCTGTTTTTT. This sequence encodes CASSLIHSSTGELFF.

The rearrangement uses TRBV11-2 and TRBJ2-7; 9 nucleotides align to TRBD2. Germline-derived CDR1 and CDR2 are SGHAT and FQNNGV. The CDR3 totals 17 residues. Trimming cost V 4 bases and J 0 bases; bases outside gene matches: 10. The CDR3 spells CASSSRLAGVPSYEQYF. CDR3 in DNA: TGTGCCAGCAGCTCCCGGTTAGCGGGAGTCCCCTCCTACGAGCAGTACTTC.

The rearrangement joins TRBV10-2 to TRBJ2-7; TRBD1 matches at 11 bases. The germline V gene has CDR1 WSHSY and CDR2 SAAADI. Germline trimming cut 6 bases from V and 5 bases from J; bases unmatched to any gene: 6. CDR3 length: 14 residues. CDR3 nucleotides: TGCGCCAGCAGAGGGACAGGGGGGATTAACGAGCAGTACTTC. Its translation: CASRGTGGINEQYF.

V usage is TRBV25-1 and J usage is TRBJ2-3, with 12 bases aligning to TRBD2. V shed 3 bases and J 4 bases; nucleotides not matched to a gene: 11. Germline V CDR1 and CDR2: MGHDK, SYGVNS. The CDR3 sequence is 18 residues long. CDR3 coding DNA: TGTGCCAGCAGTGACCCGAGGACTAGCGGGATGGGCCCAGATACGCAGTATTTT. Translating it yields CASSDPRTSGMGPDTQYF.

This clone came up once. This chain joins TRBV5-1 and TRBJ1-3; the D is unclear. The CDR3 has 16 amino acids. Germline V gene data show CDR1 as SGHRS and CDR2 as YFSETQ. Trimming removed 4 bases from V and 0 bases from J, with 14 bases in between. Written as DNA, the CDR3 is TGCGCCAGCAGCCCGGCTTCGACGAGCTCTGGAAACACCATATATTTT. The encoded protein is CASSPASTSSGNTIYF.

This chain links TRBV28 with TRBJ1-2, with 9 bases fitting TRBD1. Germline loops: CDR1 MDHEN, CDR2 SYDVKM. V shed 4 bases and J 4 bases; nucleotides not matched to a gene: 4. This CDR3 is built from 14 residues. The CDR3 bases are TGTGCCAGCAGTTACGGGACAGGGAGCTATGGCTACACCTTC. Its translation: CASSYGTGSYGYTF.

The chain uses TRBV7-3 and TRBJ2-1, with a weak D call TRBD2 (5 bases). CDR1 is SGHTA, CDR2 FQGTGA, per germline. The germline V and J ends were trimmed by 1 base and 10 bases, with 11 bases remaining between them. This CDR3 is 13 amino acids long. CDR3 loop: CASSLRVASEQFF. For the CDR3, the DNA is TGTGCCAGCAGCTTAAGGGTAGCGAGCGAGCAGTTCTTC.

The chain carries TRBV19 and TRBJ2-1; D remains ambiguous. Per germline, CDR1 LNHDA and CDR2 SQIVND (reference sequence). Trimming left V 4 bases short and J 0 bases short, with 7 bases between. The CDR3 spans 14 residues. The CDR3 DNA follows: TGTGCCAGTAGTAGGATTAGCTCCTACAATGAGCAGTTCTTC. The encoded protein is CASSRISSYNEQFF.

This chain uses TRBV7-9 with TRBJ2-7; unclear D gene. This CDR3 spans 12 amino acids. The germline V gene has CDR1 SEHNR and CDR2 FQNEAQ (reference sequence). The V end lost 8 bases, the J end lost 3 bases, and 11 bases lay between the germline ends. Here the CDR3 reads CASARKHYEQYF. The CDR3 DNA reads as TGTGCCAGCGCGCGTAAACACTACGAGCAGTACTTC.

The V gene is TRBV4-1, the J gene TRBJ2-2, with D uncertain. This CDR3 is 11 amino acids long. V shed 3 bases and J shed 6 bases, with 2 bases lying between them. Germline CDR1 MGHRA, CDR2 YSYEKL. As DNA, the CDR3 is TGCGCCAGCAGCCAGGCCGGGGAGCTGTTTTTT. Protein: CASSQAGELFF.

V usage is TRBV6-5 and J usage is TRBJ2-6, with D unresolved. CDR1 is MNHEY, CDR2 SVGAGI, per germline. V gave up 7 bases and J gave up 1 base, with 8 bases separating them. This CDR3 is 14 amino acids long. Here the CDR3 reads CASKDLSGANVLTF. For the CDR3, the DNA is TGTGCCAGCAAGGATCTATCTGGGGCCAACGTCCTGACTTTC.

The chain couples TRBV29-1 to TRBJ2-1; D assignment may be TRBD1 or TRBD2 (6 bases each). The CDR3 runs 12 residues. Germline CDR1 reads SQVTM; CDR2 reads ANQGSEA. V shed 5 bases and J shed 7 bases, with 12 bases lying between them. CDR3 sequence: CSVLGGTNEQFF. The CDR3 nucleotides read TGCAGCGTTTTGGGGGGCACGAATGAGCAGTTCTTC.

The chain carries TRBV11-2 and TRBJ2-7; D ambiguous. The CDR3 totals 13 residues. Germline V lookup: CDR1 SGHAT, CDR2 FQNNGV. V lost 3 bases to trimming and J lost 2 bases, with 8 bases between them. The chain's CDR3 is CASSLNFPYEQYF. The CDR3 region has the DNA TGTGCCAGCAGCTTGAACTTTCCCTACGAGCAGTACTTC. The full variable domain, its missing parts supplied by reference TRBV11-2 and TRBJ2-7, is EAGVAQSPRYKIIEKRQSVAFWCNPISGHATLYWYQQILGQGPKLLIQFQNNGVVDDSQLPKDRFSAERLKGVDSTLKIQPAKLEDSAVYLCASSLNFPYEQYFGPGTRLTVT.

V usage is TRBV5-1 and J usage is TRBJ2-7; TRBD1 agrees at 10 bases. This CDR3 region has 15 residues. V was clipped by 1 base and J by 6 bases; unmatched bases: 7. CDR1 is SGHRS and CDR2 is YFSETQ in the germline V gene. CDR3 amino acids: CASSLTGTGVGEQYF. The CDR3 bases are TGCGCCAGCAGCTTGACCGGGACAGGGGTCGGCGAGCAGTACTTC.

The genes are TRBV7-7 and TRBJ2-7, with 11 bases aligning to TRBD1. The CDR3 length is 13 residues. The germline gives CDR1 SSHAT, CDR2 FNYEAQ (reference sequence). With 5 bases clipped from V and 5 bases from J, the junction kept 2 bases outside the gene matches. DNA of the CDR3: TGTGCCAGCAGCCGGACAGGGGGCCACGAGCAGTACTTC. Translated, it gives CASSRTGGHEQYF. The whole variable domain, remainder taken from reference TRBV7-7 and TRBJ2-7, is GAGVSQSPRYKVTKRGQDVTLRCDPISSHATLYWYQQALGQGPEFLTYFNYEAQPDKSGLPSDRFSAERPEGSISTLTIQRTEQRDSAMYRCASSRTGGHEQYFGPGTRLTVT.